The rows below give T cell receptor beta chains drawn from one sample of a study of neoadjuvant anti-PD-1 for oral cavity cancer. Produced via immunoSEQ multiplex PCR; TCRdb's table is partial and in-frame only. This table has around 16,000 clones, roughly 69% appearing once. This material consisted of PBMCs, taken before nivolumab (anti-PD-1) treatment. These receptors were taken from a person between 40 and 80 years old with oral cavity squamous cell carcinoma. Each CDR3 is given with its conserved first and last residue. Each record gives: J gene, clone size, D gene, V gene, CDR3 DNA, CDR3 protein. The D gene is left open where the match is weak. Clone size is stated in some rows and not others, as once, few, many or a class when expanded.

TRBJ1-2 | NA | NA | TRBV25-1 | TGTGCCAGCAGTGAATCCTATGGCTACACCTTC | CASSESYGYTF
TRBJ2-3 | NA | TRBD2 | TRBV7-3 | TGTGCCAGCAGCTCGGGGACTAGCGGGAGGGCTCGAAACCATTTT | CASSSGTSGRARNHF
TRBJ2-2 | NA | TRBD2 | TRBV15 | TGTGCCACCAGCAGGGGGAGCGGGACCCCGAACACCGGGGAGCTGTTTTTT | CATSRGSGTPNTGELFF
TRBJ2-3 | once | TRBD2 | TRBV30 | TGTGCCTGGAGTGGACTAGCGGGATGGGGGGGGCCGGATACGCAGTATTTT | CAWSGLAGWGGPDTQYF
TRBJ1-2 | few | NA | TRBV2 | TGTGCCAGCAGTGTAGGCCAGGGTGGCTACACCTTC | CASSVGQGGYTF
TRBJ1-1 | NA | NA | TRBV9 | TGTGCCAGCAGCACACGCGGGGGAGAGATGAACACTGAAGCTTTCTTT | CASSTRGGEMNTEAFF
TRBJ2-2 | NA | TRBD1 | TRBV7-9 | TGTGCCAGCAGCTTAGGGACAGGGACGACCGGGGAGCTGTTTTTT | CASSLGTGTTGELFF
TRBJ2-1 | few | NA | TRBV19 | TGTGCCAGTTCCGACCTCCTCTCCTACAATGAGCAGTTCTTC | CASSDLLSYNEQFF
TRBJ2-1 | NA | NA | TRBV20-1 | TGCAGTGCCTACCCGCCCAATGAGCAGTTCTTC | CSAYPPNEQFF
TRBJ1-5 | NA | NA | TRBV11-2 | TGTGCCAGCAGCTTGGACAGTTCCAATCAGCCCCAGCATTTT | CASSLDSSNQPQHF
TRBJ2-3 | NA | NA | TRBV28 | TGTGCCAGCAGTTCCGTGGGGGCCTCGGGGACAGATACGCAGTATTTT | CASSSVGASGTDTQYF
TRBJ2-7 | NA | TRBD1 | TRBV11-2 | TGTGCCAGCAGCTTAGGGCAGGGGGTCGTCGAGCAGTACTTC | CASSLGQGVVEQYF
TRBJ2-2 | few | TRBD2 | TRBV4-1 | TGCGCCAGCAGCCAACCCCCTGGAAGCGGGAGATGGGGGGAGCTGTTTTTT | CASSQPPGSGRWGELFF
TRBJ2-2 | NA | TRBD2 | TRBV5-1 | TGCGCCAGCAGCCGGACTAGTGTGAACACCGGGGAGCTGTTTTTT | CASSRTSVNTGELFF
TRBJ1-2 | NA | NA | TRBV14 | TGTGCCAGCAGCCAAGGTCTGGCAACGGGCTACACCTTC | CASSQGLATGYTF
TRBJ1-4 | NA | TRBD1 | TRBV5-6 | TGTGCCAGCAGCGCTGGGACAGGCGAAAAACTGTTTTTT | CASSAGTGEKLFF
TRBJ2-7 | NA | NA | TRBV5-5 | TGTGCCAGCAGCTCGCTAGCAGGAGCCTACGAGCAGTACTTC | CASSSLAGAYEQYF
TRBJ1-1 | few | NA | TRBV30 | TGTGCCTGGAGTTACTTGCAGAACACTGAAGCTTTCTTT | CAWSYLQNTEAFF
TRBJ2-7 | NA | TRBD2 | TRBV11-2 | TGTGCCAGCATGAGGACTAGCGGATACGAGCAGTACTTC | CASMRTSGYEQYF
TRBJ1-1 | NA | NA | TRBV2 | TGTGCCAGCAGCTGGGGTGTAGTCGGGTCAGGCACTGAAGCTTTCTTT | CASSWGVVGSGTEAFF
TRBJ2-1 | NA | TRBD2 | TRBV5-6 | TGTGCCAGCAGCTTGATGCTAGCGGGAGTAAATGAGCAGTTCTTC | CASSLMLAGVNEQFF
TRBJ1-1 | NA | NA | TRBV9 | TGTGCCAGCAGCGGTACAGGAGAGGACACTGAAGCTTTCTTT | CASSGTGEDTEAFF
TRBJ2-7 | NA | TRBD1 | TRBV29-1 | TGCAGCGTTGATACCGGGACAGGGAGTTACTACGAGCAGTACTTC | CSVDTGTGSYYEQYF
TRBJ1-4 | few | NA | TRBV7-9 | TGTGCCAGCAGCTGGGGGGCCGGGCAGAGTAATGAAAAACTGTTTTTT | CASSWGAGQSNEKLFF
TRBJ2-3 | once | NA | TRBV6-1 | TGTGCCAGCAAGGGTACGGGAGATACGCAGTATTTT | CASKGTGDTQYF
TRBJ1-2 | once | NA | TRBV15 | TGTGCCACCAGCCAAAGTAATAACTATGGCTACACCTTC | CATSQSNNYGYTF
TRBJ2-1 | few | NA | TRBV11-1 | TGTGCCAGCAGACCTAGGACAGAATACAATGAGCAGTTCTTC | CASRPRTEYNEQFF
TRBJ2-7 | NA | TRBD1 | TRBV6-5 | TGTGCCAGCAGTTACGGGACAGGGGGCCTGGAGCAGTACTTC | CASSYGTGGLEQYF
TRBJ1-1 | NA | NA | TRBV5-6 | TGTGCCAGCACCTCTACGGGACGGCCGCGAGCCTACACTGAAGCTTTCTTT | CASTSTGRPRAYTEAFF
TRBJ2-4 | NA | TRBD2 | TRBV2 | TGTGCCAGCAGTGAAGCCCCAGCGGGAGATGGCCCCCGGTACTTC | CASSEAPAGDGPRYF
TRBJ1-1 | NA | NA | TRBV10-3 | TGTGCCATCAGTGATGGGCAGGACAAGGGCACTGAAGCTTTCTTT | CAISDGQDKGTEAFF
TRBJ2-5 | NA | NA | TRBV4-1 | TGCGCCAGCAGCCAAGCTCCGCTAGCGCCTTACCAAGAGACCCAGTACTTC | CASSQAPLAPYQETQYF
TRBJ2-5 | NA | NA | TRBV19 | TGTGCCAGTAGTATACGGGAGAGGCGAGAGACCCAGTACTTC | CASSIRERRETQYF
TRBJ2-7 | NA | NA | TRBV6-5 | TGTGCCAGCAGCTCGAATCTCTACGAGCAGTACTTC | CASSSNLYEQYF
TRBJ1-5 | NA | TRBD1 | TRBV19 | TGTGCCAGTAGTATGAAGGGGGCGAGCAATCAGCCCCAGCATTTT | CASSMKGASNQPQHF
TRBJ1-1 | NA | NA | TRBV25-1 | TGTGCCAGCAGTAAGGTGACAGCCACTGAAGCTTTCTTT | CASSKVTATEAFF
TRBJ1-5 | few | NA | TRBV6-1 | TGTGCCAGCGGTTCCAGGGAAACTCAGCCCCAGCATTTT | CASGSRETQPQHF